This T cell receptor beta chain was recorded in a study of molecular identifiers for immune sequencing clone quantification. A word on this clonotype: Its antigen is undetermined.

Using its own MiXCR run on the PCR reads, TCRdb lists one record per CDR3 protein. Of 90,000 or so distinct CDR3 sequences listed, roughly 25% are singletons. Libraries of naive CD8 T cells were made from around 20,000 to 1,000,000 sorted cells. They used 10%, 30% or 50% RNA. Between the trimmed V and J ends, which lost 1 base and 5 bases, there was a span of 12 bases. Looked up from germline, CDR1 is SGHDN and CDR2 is FVKESK. This CDR3 is 15 amino acids long. Study-wide points: Whereas clones above 20 RNA copies held under 1% of naive-cell molecules, they held over 99% of effector molecules.

V usage is TRBV14 and J usage is TRBJ2-1; a weak D match, TRBD1 (5 bases). The sample was naive CD8+ T cells from blood, with Jurkat cell RNA spiked in. Subset: FACS-sorted CD8+CD4-CCR7+CD45RA+ naive T cells. The sequence was collected from a human donor in good health. Some libraries in this study had Jurkat cell RNA spiked in. CDR3 bases: TGTGCCAGCAGCCAAGTGGTCGACAGAAACAATGAGCAGTTCTTC. It is translated as CASSQVVDRNNEQFF.